Listed below are T cell receptor beta chains from one sample, sequenced in a study of blood T cell repertoires in COVID-19. Repertoires were generated with immunoSEQ multiplex PCR, while TCRdb's copy carries only in-frame clones and drops some. Found here are some 150,000 clones, 82% of them singletons; the top ten hold approximately 9.1%. Specimen: peripheral blood. The receptors were gathered from a woman in her seventies with acute or convalescent COVID-19. Each CDR3 is given with its conserved first and last residue. Fields, in order: D gene, V gene, clone size, J gene, CDR3 protein, CDR3 DNA. The D gene is left open where the match is weak. Expanded clones get a size class; other rows say once, few or many, or leave the size out.

>NA|TRBV4-1|NA|TRBJ2-1
CASSQDLNEQFF
TGCGCCAGCAGCCAAGATCTCAATGAGCAGTTCTTC
>TRBD1|TRBV5-1|few|TRBJ1-4
CASSFFPTGVASEKLFF
TGCGCCAGCAGTTTCTTTCCTACAGGGGTGGCCAGTGAAAAACTGTTTTTT
>TRBD1|TRBV7-2|NA|TRBJ1-2
CASSLVGLGQLNYGYTF
TGTGCCAGCAGCTTAGTTGGCCTGGGACAGCTTAACTATGGCTACACCTTC
>TRBD1|TRBV28|NA|TRBJ1-1
CASSSGGLNTEAFF
TGTGCCAGCAGTTCAGGGGGGCTGAACACTGAAGCTTTCTTT
>TRBD1|TRBV11-2|once|TRBJ1-1
CASKSDRESTEAFF
TGTGCCAGCAAGTCGGACAGGGAAAGCACTGAAGCTTTCTTT
>TRBD2|TRBV7-2|NA|TRBJ2-1
CASSLLLAGGYNEQFF
TGTGCCAGCAGCTTACTACTAGCGGGGGGATACAATGAGCAGTTCTTC
>TRBD1|TRBV5-8|NA|TRBJ1-2
CASRPGTVYYGYTF
TGTGCCAGCAGACCGGGGACAGTATACTATGGCTACACCTTC
>NA|TRBV4-2|NA|TRBJ2-1
CASSHRPNEQFF
TGTGCCAGCAGCCACCGTCCCAATGAGCAGTTCTTC
>TRBD2|TRBV3-1/TRBV3-2|NA|TRBJ2-5
CASSQLTSGGPETQYF
TGTGCCAGCAGCCAACTGACTAGCGGGGGCCCGGAGACCCAGTACTTC
>NA|TRBV7-9|NA|TRBJ1-2
CASSLAEGPGGYTF
TGTGCCAGCAGCTTAGCGGAGGGTCCGGGTGGCTACACCTTC